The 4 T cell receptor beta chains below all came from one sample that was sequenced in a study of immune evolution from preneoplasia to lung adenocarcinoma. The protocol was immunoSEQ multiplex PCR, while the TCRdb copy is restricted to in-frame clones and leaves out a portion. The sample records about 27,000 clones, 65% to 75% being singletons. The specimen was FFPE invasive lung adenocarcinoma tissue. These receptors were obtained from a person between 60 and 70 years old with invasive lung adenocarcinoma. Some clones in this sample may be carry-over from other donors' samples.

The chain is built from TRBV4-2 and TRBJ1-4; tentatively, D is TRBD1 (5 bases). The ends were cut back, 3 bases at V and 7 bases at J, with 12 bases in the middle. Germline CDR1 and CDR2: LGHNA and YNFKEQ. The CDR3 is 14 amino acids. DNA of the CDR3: TGTGCCAGCAGCCAGAATCCGCAGGGTGAAAAACTGTTTTTT. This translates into CASSQNPQGEKLFF.

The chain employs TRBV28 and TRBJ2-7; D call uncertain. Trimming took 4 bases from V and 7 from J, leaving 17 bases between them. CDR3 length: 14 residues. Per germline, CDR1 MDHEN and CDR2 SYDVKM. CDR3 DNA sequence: TGTGCCAGCAGTTCGGGCTCTTCCCGCTGGGAGCAGTACTTC. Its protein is CASSSGSSRWEQYF.

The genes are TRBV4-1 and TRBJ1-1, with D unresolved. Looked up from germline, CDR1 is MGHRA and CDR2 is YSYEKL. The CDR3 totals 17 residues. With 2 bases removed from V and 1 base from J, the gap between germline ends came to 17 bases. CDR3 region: CASSQHPSLSQNTEAFF. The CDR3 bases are TGCGCCAGCAGCCAACACCCTAGCCTTAGTCAGAACACTGAAGCTTTCTTT.

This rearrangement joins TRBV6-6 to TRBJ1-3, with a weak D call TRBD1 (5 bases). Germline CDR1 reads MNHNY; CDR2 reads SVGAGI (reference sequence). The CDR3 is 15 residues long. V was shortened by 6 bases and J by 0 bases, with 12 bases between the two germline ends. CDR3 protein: CASSRQLGSGNTIYF. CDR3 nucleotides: TGTGCCAGCAGCCGACAGCTTGGCTCTGGAAACACCATATATTTT.